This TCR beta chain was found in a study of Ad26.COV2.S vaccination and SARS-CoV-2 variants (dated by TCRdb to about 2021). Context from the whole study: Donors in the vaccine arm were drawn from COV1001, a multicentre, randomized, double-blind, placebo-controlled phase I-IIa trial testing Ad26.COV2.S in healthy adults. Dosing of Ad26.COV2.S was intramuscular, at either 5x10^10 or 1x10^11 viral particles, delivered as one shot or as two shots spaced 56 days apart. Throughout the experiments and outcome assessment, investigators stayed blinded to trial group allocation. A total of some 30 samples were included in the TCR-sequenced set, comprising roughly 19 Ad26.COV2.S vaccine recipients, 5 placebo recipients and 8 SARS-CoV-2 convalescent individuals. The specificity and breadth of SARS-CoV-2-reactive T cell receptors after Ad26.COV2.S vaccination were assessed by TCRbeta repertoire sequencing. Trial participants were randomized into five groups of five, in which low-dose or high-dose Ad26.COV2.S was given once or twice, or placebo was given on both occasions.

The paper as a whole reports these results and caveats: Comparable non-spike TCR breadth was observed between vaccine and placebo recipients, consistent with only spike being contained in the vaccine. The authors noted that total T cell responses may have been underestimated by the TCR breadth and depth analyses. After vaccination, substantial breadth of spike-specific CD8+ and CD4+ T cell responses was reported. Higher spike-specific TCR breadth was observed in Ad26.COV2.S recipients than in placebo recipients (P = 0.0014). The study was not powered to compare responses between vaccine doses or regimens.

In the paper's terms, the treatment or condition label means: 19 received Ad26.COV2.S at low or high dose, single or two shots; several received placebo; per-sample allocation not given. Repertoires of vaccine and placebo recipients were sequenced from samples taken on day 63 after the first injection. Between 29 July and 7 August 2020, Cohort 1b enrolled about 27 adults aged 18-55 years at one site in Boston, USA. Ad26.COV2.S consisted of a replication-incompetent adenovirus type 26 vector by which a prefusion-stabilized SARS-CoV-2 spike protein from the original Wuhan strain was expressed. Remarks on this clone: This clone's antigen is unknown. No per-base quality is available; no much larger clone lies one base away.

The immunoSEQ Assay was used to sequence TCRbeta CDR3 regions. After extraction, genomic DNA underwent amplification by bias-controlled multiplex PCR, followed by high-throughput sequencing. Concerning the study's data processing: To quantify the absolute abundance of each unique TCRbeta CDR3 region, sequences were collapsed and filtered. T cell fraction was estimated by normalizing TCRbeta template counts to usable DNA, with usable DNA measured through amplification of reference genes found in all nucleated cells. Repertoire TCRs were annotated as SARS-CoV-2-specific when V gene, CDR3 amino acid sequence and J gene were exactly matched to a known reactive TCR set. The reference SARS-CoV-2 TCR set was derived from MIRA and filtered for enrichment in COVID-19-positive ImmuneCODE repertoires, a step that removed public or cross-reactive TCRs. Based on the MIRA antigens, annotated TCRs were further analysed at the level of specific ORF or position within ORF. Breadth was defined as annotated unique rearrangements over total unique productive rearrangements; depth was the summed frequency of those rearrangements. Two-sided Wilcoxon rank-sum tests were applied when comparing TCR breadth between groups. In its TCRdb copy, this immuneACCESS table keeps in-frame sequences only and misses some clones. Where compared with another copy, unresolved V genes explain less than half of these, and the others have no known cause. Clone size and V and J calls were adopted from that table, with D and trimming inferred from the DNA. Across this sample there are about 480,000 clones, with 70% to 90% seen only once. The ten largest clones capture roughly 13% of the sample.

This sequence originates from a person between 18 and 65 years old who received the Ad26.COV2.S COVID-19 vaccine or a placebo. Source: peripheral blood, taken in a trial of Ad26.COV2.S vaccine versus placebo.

The CDR3 is CASSLSIAGGTDTQYF. At the DNA level, the sequence is TGTGCCAGCAGTTTATCTATAGCGGGAGGGACAGATACGCAGTATTTT. The rearrangement joined TRBV28 to TRBJ2-3; TRBD2 lines up with 11 middle nucleotides. Its CDR3 holds 16 amino acids, cysteine through phenylalanine. The sequence is cut down to CDR3 DNA, 48 bases in frame from base 1. V is pruned by 1 base and J by 3 bases, leaving 3 bases of the junction without a gene match. CDR1 MDHEN and CDR2 SYDVKM were looked up in the germline V gene.